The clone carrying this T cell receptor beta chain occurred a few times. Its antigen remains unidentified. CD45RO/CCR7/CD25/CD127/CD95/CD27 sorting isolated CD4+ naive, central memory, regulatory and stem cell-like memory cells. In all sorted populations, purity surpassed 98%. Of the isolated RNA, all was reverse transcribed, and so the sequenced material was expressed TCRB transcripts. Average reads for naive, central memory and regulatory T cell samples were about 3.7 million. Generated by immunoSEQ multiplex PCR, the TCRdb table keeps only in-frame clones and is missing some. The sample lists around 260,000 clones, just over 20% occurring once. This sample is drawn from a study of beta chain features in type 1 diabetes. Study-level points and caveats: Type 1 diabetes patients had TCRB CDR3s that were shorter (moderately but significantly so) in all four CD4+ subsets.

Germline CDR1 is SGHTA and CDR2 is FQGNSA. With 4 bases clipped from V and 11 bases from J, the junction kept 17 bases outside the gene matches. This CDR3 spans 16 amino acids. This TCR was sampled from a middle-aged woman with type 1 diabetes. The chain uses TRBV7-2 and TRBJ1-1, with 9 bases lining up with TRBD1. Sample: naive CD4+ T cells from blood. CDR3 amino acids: CASSSDGDRGFTLAFF. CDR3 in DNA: TGTGCCAGCAGCTCCGATGGAGACAGGGGGTTCACCTTGGCTTTCTTT.